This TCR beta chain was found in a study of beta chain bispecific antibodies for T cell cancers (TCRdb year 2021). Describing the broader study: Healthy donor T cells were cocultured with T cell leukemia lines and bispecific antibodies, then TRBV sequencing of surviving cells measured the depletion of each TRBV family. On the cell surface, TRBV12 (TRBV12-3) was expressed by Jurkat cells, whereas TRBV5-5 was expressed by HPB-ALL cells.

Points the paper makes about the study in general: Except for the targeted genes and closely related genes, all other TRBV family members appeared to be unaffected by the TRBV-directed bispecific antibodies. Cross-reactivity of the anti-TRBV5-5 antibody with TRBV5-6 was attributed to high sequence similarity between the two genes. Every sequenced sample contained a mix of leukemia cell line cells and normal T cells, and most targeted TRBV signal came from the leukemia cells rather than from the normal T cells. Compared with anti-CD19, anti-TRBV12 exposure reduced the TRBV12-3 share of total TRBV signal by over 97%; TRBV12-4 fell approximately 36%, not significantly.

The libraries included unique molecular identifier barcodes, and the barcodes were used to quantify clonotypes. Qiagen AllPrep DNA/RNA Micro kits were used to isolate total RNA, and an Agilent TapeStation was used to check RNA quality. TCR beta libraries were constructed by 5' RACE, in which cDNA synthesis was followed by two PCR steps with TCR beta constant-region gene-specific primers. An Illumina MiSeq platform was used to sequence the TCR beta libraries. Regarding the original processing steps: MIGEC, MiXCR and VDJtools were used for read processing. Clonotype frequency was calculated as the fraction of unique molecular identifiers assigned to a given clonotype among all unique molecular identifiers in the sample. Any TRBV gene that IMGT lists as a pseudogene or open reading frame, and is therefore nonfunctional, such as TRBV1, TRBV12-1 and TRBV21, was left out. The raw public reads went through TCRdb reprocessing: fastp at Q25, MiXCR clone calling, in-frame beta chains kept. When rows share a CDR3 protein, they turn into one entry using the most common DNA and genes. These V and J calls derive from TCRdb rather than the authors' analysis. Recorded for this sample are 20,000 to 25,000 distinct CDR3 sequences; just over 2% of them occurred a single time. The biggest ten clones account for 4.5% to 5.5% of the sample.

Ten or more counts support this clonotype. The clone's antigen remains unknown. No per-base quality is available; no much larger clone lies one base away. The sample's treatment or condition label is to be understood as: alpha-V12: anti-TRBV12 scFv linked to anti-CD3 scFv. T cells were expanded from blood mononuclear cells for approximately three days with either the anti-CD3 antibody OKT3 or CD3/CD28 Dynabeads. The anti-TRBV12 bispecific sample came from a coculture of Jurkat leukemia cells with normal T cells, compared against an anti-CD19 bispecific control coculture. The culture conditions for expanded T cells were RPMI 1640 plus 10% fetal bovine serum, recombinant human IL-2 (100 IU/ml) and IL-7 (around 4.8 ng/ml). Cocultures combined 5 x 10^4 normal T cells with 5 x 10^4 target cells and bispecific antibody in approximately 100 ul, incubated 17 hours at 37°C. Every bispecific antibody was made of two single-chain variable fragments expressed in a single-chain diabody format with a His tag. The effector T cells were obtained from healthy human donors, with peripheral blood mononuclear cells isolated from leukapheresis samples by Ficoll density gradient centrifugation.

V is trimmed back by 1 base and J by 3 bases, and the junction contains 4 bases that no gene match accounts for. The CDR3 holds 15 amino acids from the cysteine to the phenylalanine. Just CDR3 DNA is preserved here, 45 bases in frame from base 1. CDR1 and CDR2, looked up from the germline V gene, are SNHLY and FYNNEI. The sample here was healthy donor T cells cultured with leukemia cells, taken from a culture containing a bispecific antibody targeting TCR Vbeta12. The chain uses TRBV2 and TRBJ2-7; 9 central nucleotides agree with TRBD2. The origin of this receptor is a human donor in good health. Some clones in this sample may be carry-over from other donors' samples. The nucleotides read TGTGCCAGCAGTGAAGGCGGGGGGGGCCTCTACGAGCAGTACTTC. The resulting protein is CASSEGGGGLYEQYF.